This record concerns one TCR beta chain sequence. An end of the junction differs from the germline gene, which may be a read error. The PCR used 60 Vbeta and 13 Jbeta primers. TCRdb keeps only in-frame clones here, not all; method: immunoSEQ multiplex PCR. The table records around 110,000 clones, around 80% of them present only once. This sample was taken from a study of cytomegalovirus exposure and HLA in healthy donors. The CDR3 covers 12 residues. Germline lookup yields CDR1 SEHNR and CDR2 FQNEAQ (reference sequence). The rearrangement joins TRBV7-9 to TRBJ2-2, with no clear D. The TCR comes from a woman between 45 and 65 years old in good health and CMV-seropositive. The sequencing sample was made of PBMCs. The CDR3 reads CSSSSSTGELFF. The CDR3 nucleotides are TGTTCCAGCAGCTCCTCCACCGGGGAGCTGTTTTTT.